This T cell receptor beta chain was documented in a study of OX40 agonist ivuxolimab in advanced cancers. The study's findings and limits: The study observed clonal expansion of CD4+ and CD8+ blood T cells by week 6 at 0.1 to 3.0 mg/kg.

Collection of blood occurred at baseline, at cycle 4 day 1, and at cycle 7 day 1. Sequenced by immunoSEQ multiplex PCR; TCRdb stores in-frame clones only, minus some. The sample records 72,000 or so clones, about four fifths being singletons. As concerns this clone: The antigen is not known.

The CDR3 loop spans 13 amino acids. CDR1 is MNHNS, CDR2 SASEGT, per germline. V lost 0 bases to trimming and J lost 4 bases, with 4 bases between them. The V gene is TRBV6-1, the J gene TRBJ1-5; D remains unclear. Sequenced here: CD4+ or CD8+ T cells sorted from blood, sampled in a trial of the OX40 agonist ivuxolimab. This sequence originates from an adult with an advanced solid tumor such as melanoma, head and neck, liver or kidney cancer. In nucleotides, the CDR3 is TGTGCCAGCAGTGAAGCGGGGAATCAGCCCCAGCATTTT. Its translation: CASSEAGNQPQHF.